The 32 T cell receptor beta chains below come from one sample, sequenced in a study of neurological immune-mediated disorders. TCRdb redid the calling of the 5' RACE reads with MiXCR, one entry per CDR3 protein. The data hold about 40,000 distinct CDR3 sequences, with roughly 3.1% observed a single time. Time point in this sample: longitudinal time-point 1 (baseline). The sequenced sample was PBMCs. The receptor set was obtained from a woman in her sixties or seventies with multiple sclerosis.

This clonotype has a count of ten or more. This sequence joins TRBV6-6 and TRBJ2-6, with unresolved D. Germline V CDR1 and CDR2: MNHNY, SVGAGI (reference sequence). This CDR3 has 14 residues. Trimming removed 4 bases at V and 1 base at J, with 5 bases between. CDR3 in amino acids: CASSLVSGANVLTF. CDR3 nucleotides: TGTGCCAGCAGTTTGGTTTCTGGGGCCAACGTCCTGACTTTC.

The chain combines TRBV5-1 with TRBJ2-2, with 8 bases matching TRBD2. Germline V gene sequence: CDR1 SGHRS, CDR2 YFSETQ. V shed 4 bases and J 2 bases; nucleotides not matched to a gene: 7. The CDR3 is made up of 16 amino acids. CDR3 amino acids: CASSPLGGANTGELFF. The CDR3 nucleotides are TGCGCCAGCAGCCCCCTCGGGGGGGCTAACACCGGGGAGCTGTTTTTT.

For this clonotype: Germline and junction disagree at one end, which may indicate a read error. CDR3 nucleotides: TGCGCCAGCAGCTTGACAGGGGGCTCGACCCAGAATTTT. This gives the protein CASSLTGGSTQNF. The chain links TRBV5-1 to TRBJ1-5; TRBD1 aligns across 9 bases. The germline V gene encodes CDR1 SGHRS and CDR2 YFSETQ. CDR3 length: 13 amino acids.

This clonotype showed up many times. This chain joins TRBV20-1 and TRBJ2-1; 9 nucleotides line up with TRBD2. Trimming removed 6 bases from V and 9 bases from J; junction bases left unmatched: 9. From germline, CDR1 is DFQATT and CDR2 SNEGSKA (reference sequence). CDR3 length equals 13 residues. DNA of the CDR3: TGCAGTGCCGTTAGCGGGGGAATCGGTGAGCAGTTCTTC. Its translation: CSAVSGGIGEQFF.

This sequence joins TRBV5-1 and TRBJ2-2; D is possibly TRBD1 (6 bases). V lost 4 bases and J lost 5, with 15 bases in between. This CDR3 contains 15 residues. Germline V gene sequence: CDR1 SGHRS, CDR2 YFSETQ. CDR3 residues: CASSPTTGLTGELFF. The DNA for the CDR3 is TGCGCCAGCAGCCCGACCACAGGGTTAACCGGGGAGCTGTTTTTT.

This clonotype occurred many times. V and J are TRBV19 and TRBJ2-7; 9 bases match TRBD1. Germline CDR1 is LNHDA and CDR2 is SQIVND (reference sequence). Germline trimming cut 6 bases from V and 1 base from J; bases unmatched to any gene: 10. This CDR3 has 16 amino acids. CDR3 nucleotides: TGTGCCAGTAGCAACCCCGGGGACAGGGCTTCCTACGAGCAGTACTTC. Its translation: CASSNPGDRASYEQYF. Full variable domain (missing parts from reference TRBV19 and TRBJ2-7): DGGITQSPKYLFRKEGQNVTLSCEQNLNHDAMYWYRQDPGQGLRLIYYSQIVNDFQKGDIAEGYSVSREKKESFPLTVTSAQKNPTAFYLCASSNPGDRASYEQYFGPGTRLTVT.

This clonotype was picked up many times. The rearrangement links TRBV20-1 to TRBJ2-5; weak D call: TRBD2 (5 bases). V was clipped by 6 bases and J by 2 bases, with 16 bases between them. CDR1 is DFQATT, CDR2 SNEGSKA, per germline (reference sequence). This CDR3 contains 14 residues. For the CDR3, the DNA is TGCAGTGCGATGACTCCGGGGAGACAAGAGACCCAGTACTTC. This translates into CSAMTPGRQETQYF.

This clonotype has a count of ten or more. The genes are TRBV6-2 or TRBV6-3 and TRBJ1-1; D is uncertain. The CDR3 has 15 residues. With 6 bases removed from V and 0 bases from J, the gap between germline ends came to 14 bases. Germline V gene data show CDR1 as MNHEY and CDR2 as SVGEGT. The CDR3 bases are TGTGCCAGCAGCCCATTGGCGGGATTGAACACTGAAGCTTTCTTT. Translated: CASSPLAGLNTEAFF.

This clonotype was recorded at least ten times. The chain joins TRBV6-5 to TRBJ1-5; D possibly corresponds to TRBD1 (6 bases). Looked up from germline, CDR1 is MNHEY and CDR2 is SVGAGI. V lost 6 bases to trimming and J lost 3 bases, with 12 bases between them. This CDR3 has 14 amino acids. For the CDR3, the DNA is TGTGCCAGCAGGTTGGGGGGCGACAATCAGCCCCAGCATTTT. This encodes CASRLGGDNQPQHF.

This clonotype appeared many times. This chain connects TRBV7-2 to TRBJ1-1; TRBD1 is a possible D gene (6 bases). Trimming removed 1 base from V and 6 bases from J, with 15 bases in between. The CDR3 runs to 15 residues. Germline CDR1 SGHTA, CDR2 FQGNSA. The CDR3 DNA reads TGTGCCAGCAGCTTAGAAGGCAGGGGAGGAGCTGAAGCTTTCTTT. Translating gives CASSLEGRGGAEAFF.

This clonotype was picked up many times. V usage is TRBV28 and J usage is TRBJ2-1; TRBD1 aligns across 9 bases. The V gene end was trimmed by 9 bases and the J gene end by 7 bases; junction bases not matched to a gene: 10. The CDR3 spans 14 residues. Looked up from germline, CDR1 is MDHEN and CDR2 is SYDVKM. The DNA for the CDR3 is TGTGCCAGTACCGGGACAGGGATTAGGAATGAGCAGTTCTTC. As protein: CASTGTGIRNEQFF.

Ten or more counts support this clonotype. This chain links TRBV28 with TRBJ1-3; a possible D gene is TRBD1 (5 bases). Germline lookup yields CDR1 MDHEN and CDR2 SYDVKM. There are 19 residues in the CDR3. Trimming took 6 bases from V and 1 from J, leaving 25 bases between them. The CDR3: CASRISGGSITRSGNTIYF. CDR3 nucleotides: TGTGCCAGCAGGATCTCTGGGGGATCCATCACCAGATCTGGAAACACCATATATTTT.

The sample holds many counts of this clonotype. This chain links TRBV27 with TRBJ1-1, with unresolved D. V lost 2 bases and J lost 6, with 10 bases in between. Germline CDR1 MNHEY, CDR2 SMNVEV (reference sequence). CDR3 length equals 13 residues. CDR3 loop: CASSLAYWSEAFF. CDR3 sequence (DNA): TGTGCCAGCAGTTTAGCATATTGGTCTGAAGCTTTCTTT.

The V gene is TRBV6-5, the J gene TRBJ1-1, with 7 positions matching TRBD1. The CDR3 consists of 14 residues. V trimming: 0 bases; J trimming: 6 bases; junction bases outside the gene matches: 4. CDR1 is MNHEY, CDR2 SVGAGI, per germline. The CDR3 sequence is CASSYSVRGAEAFF. In nucleotides, the CDR3 is TGTGCCAGCAGTTACTCAGTCAGGGGGGCTGAAGCTTTCTTT.

This clonotype was detected ten times or more. J is TRBJ1-2 and V is TRBV18; the D is unclear. Germline CDR1 is KGHSH and CDR2 is LQKENI. Between the trimmed V and J ends, which lost 2 bases and 1 base, there was a span of 17 bases. The CDR3 is 17 amino acids. The CDR3 coding sequence is TGTGCCAGCTCACCATCGGCCGGACCCTCGAGTAACTATGGCTACACCTTC. Its protein product is CASSPSAGPSSNYGYTF.

Many counts were recorded for this clonotype. The chain uses TRBV5-4 and TRBJ2-3, with TRBD1 as a possible D gene (7 bases). The V end lost 4 bases, the J end lost 0 bases, and 21 bases lay between the germline ends. The length of the CDR3 is 18 residues. Germline CDR1 reads SGHNT; CDR2 reads YYREEE (reference sequence). Written as DNA, the CDR3 is TGTGCCAGCAGCACGGGGGCGAGGGGGCCCTTTAGCACAGATACGCAGTATTTT. Translated: CASSTGARGPFSTDTQYF.

This clonotype was seen many times. This chain links TRBV5-1 with TRBJ2-3; D might be TRBD1 or TRBD2, each matching 5 bases. Trimming removed 3 bases from V and 3 bases from J, with 20 bases in between. From germline, CDR1 is SGHRS and CDR2 YFSETQ. CDR3 size: 17 residues. Written as DNA, the CDR3 is TGCGCCAGCAGCTCTGGGAGAGGGGCCAGGGTGACAGATACGCAGTATTTT. It codes for CASSSGRGARVTDTQYF.

This clonotype has ten or more counts. The chain recombines TRBV5-8 with TRBJ1-2; a possible D gene is TRBD1 (5 bases). This CDR3 is 15 amino acids long. Germline-derived CDR1 and CDR2 are SGHTS and YDEGEE. Trimming removed 2 bases from V and 0 bases from J, with 11 bases in between. CDR3 sequence: CASSFDRSPNYGYTF. In nucleotides, the CDR3 is TGTGCCAGCAGCTTTGACAGATCCCCTAACTATGGCTACACCTTC.

This clonotype has a count of ten or more. The chain has TRBV9 and TRBJ1-1; tentatively, D is TRBD1 (6 bases). CDR3 length equals 15 residues. Germline CDR1 reads SGDLS; CDR2 reads YYNGEE. Trimming removed 0 bases from V and 1 base from J, with 10 bases in between. The CDR3: CASSVVGGWNTEAFF. The CDR3 DNA reads as TGTGCCAGCAGCGTAGTCGGGGGCTGGAACACTGAAGCTTTCTTT.

This clonotype has at least ten counts. The rearrangement joins TRBV5-1 to TRBJ1-4, with D maybe TRBD1 (5 bases). Per germline, CDR1 SGHRS and CDR2 YFSETQ. This CDR3 has 14 residues. Trimming left V 3 bases short and J 6 bases short, with 12 bases between. The CDR3: CASSSGRGDEKLFF. The CDR3 DNA sequence: TGCGCCAGCAGCTCGGGACGTGGGGATGAAAAACTGTTTTTT.

The table lists this clonotype with many counts. The chain couples TRBV5-1 to TRBJ2-5, with 13 bases that match TRBD2. The CDR3 is 15 residues long. Germline V gene lookup returns CDR1 SGHRS and CDR2 YFSETQ. Trimming removed 4 bases from V and 6 bases from J; junction bases left unmatched: 6. Written as DNA, the CDR3 is TGCGCCAGCAGCCCGCGGACTAGCGGGGGAAAGACCCAGTACTTC. This translates into CASSPRTSGGKTQYF.

Ten or more counts support this clonotype. The chain is built from TRBV20-1 and TRBJ2-7; 10 bases are shared with TRBD1. The CDR3 is made up of 13 amino acids. Germline V gene sequence: CDR1 DFQATT, CDR2 SNEGSKA (reference sequence). V lost 6 bases, J lost 5 bases, and 7 bases stayed unmatched. The CDR3 here is CSATGTGAHEQYF. For the CDR3, the DNA is TGCAGTGCAACCGGGACAGGGGCCCACGAGCAGTACTTC.

This clonotype was seen repeatedly, ten times or more. The V call is TRBV5-1, the J call TRBJ1-2; no reliable D call. The germline V and J ends were trimmed by 5 bases and 0 bases, with 11 bases remaining between them. The CDR3 spans 14 residues. CDR1 is SGHRS, CDR2 YFSETQ, per germline. CDR3 protein: CASRKWESNYGYTF. CDR3 bases: TGCGCCAGCAGAAAGTGGGAGTCTAACTATGGCTACACCTTC.

In this sample, this clonotype turned up many times. The chain joins TRBV20-1 to TRBJ1-3, with D uncertain. The CDR3 extends over 13 amino acids. The V gene lost 5 bases and the J gene lost 0 bases, with 8 bases spanning the gap. The V gene's germline CDR1 is DFQATT and CDR2 SNEGSKA (reference sequence). The CDR3 region is CSAARSSGNTIYF. Written as DNA, the CDR3 is TGCAGTGCTGCCCGGAGCTCTGGAAACACCATATATTTT.

A remark on this clonotype: This may arise from a read error, as a much more abundant clone is one base away. This chain joins TRBV3-1 and TRBJ2-2; no definite D call. Germline lookup yields CDR1 LGHDT and CDR2 YNNKEL (reference sequence). This CDR3 spans 17 amino acids. V was shortened by 4 bases and J by 2 bases, with 17 bases between the two germline ends. CDR3 loop: CASSLTAGVANTGELFF. The DNA for the CDR3 is TGTGCCAGCAGCCTTACCGCCGGAGTAGCAAACACCGGGGAGCTGTTTTTT.

Ten or more counts support this clonotype. The CDR3 loop reads CASSLAGIGRGSPLHF. Here the CDR3 DNA reads TGCGCCAGCAGCTTGGCCGGGATTGGCAGGGGTTCACCCCTCCACTTT. The chain couples TRBV5-1 to TRBJ1-6, with a weak D call TRBD1 (6 bases). From germline, CDR1 is SGHRS and CDR2 YFSETQ. Trimming cost V 0 bases and J 9 bases, with 16 bases left between them. The CDR3 is 16 residues long.

This clonotype was recorded at least ten times. The chain has TRBV12-3 or TRBV12-4 and TRBJ1-1, with 12 bases lining up with TRBD1. CDR3 length: 15 residues. The V gene end was trimmed by 6 bases and the J gene end by 3 bases; junction bases not matched to a gene: 5. CDR3 nucleotides: TGTGCCAGCAGACGGGACAGGGGGCGGGACACTGAAGCTTTCTTT. Translating gives CASRRDRGRDTEAFF.

This clonotype occurred a few times. V is TRBV20-1 and J is TRBJ2-1; 10 positions match TRBD2. Germline V gene lookup returns CDR1 DFQATT and CDR2 SNEGSKA (reference sequence). J gave up 6 bases and V 1 base, and 3 bases lay outside the gene matches. The CDR3 runs to 14 residues. CDR3 sequence (DNA): TGCAGTGCTAGAGGCAGCGGGGGGGTCAATGAGCAGTTCTTC. Translating it yields CSARGSGGVNEQFF.

This clonotype came up many times. The CDR3 DNA reads TGCAGTGCTAGTCGACAGGGGAACACAGATACGCAGTATTTT. Its protein is CSASRQGNTDTQYF. The genes are TRBV20-1 and TRBJ2-3; 8 bases align to TRBD1. V lost 3 bases, J lost 2 bases, and 4 bases stayed unmatched. The CDR3 extends over 14 amino acids. Germline V gene data show CDR1 as DFQATT and CDR2 as SNEGSKA (reference sequence).

This clonotype came up many times. This chain links TRBV5-1 with TRBJ1-1; a possible D gene is TRBD1 (5 bases). V lost 4 bases and J lost 6, with 13 bases in between. Germline values: CDR1 SGHRS, CDR2 YFSETQ. The CDR3 length is 13 residues. Here the CDR3 reads CASSDTGRSEAFF. As DNA, the CDR3 is TGCGCCAGCAGCGATACAGGTCGGTCTGAAGCTTTCTTT.

This clonotype was counted ten times or more. This chain links TRBV12-3 or TRBV12-4 with TRBJ2-1, with 8 bases matching TRBD2. The CDR3 is 16 amino acids. The V gene end was trimmed by 6 bases and the J gene end by 6 bases; junction bases not matched to a gene: 13. The CDR3 DNA reads TGTGCCAGCAGCCCGCTATCGGGGGGGGCCCCCAATGAGCAGTTCTTC. Translated: CASSPLSGGAPNEQFF.

This clonotype was seen repeatedly, ten times or more. The chain couples TRBV7-2 to TRBJ2-5, with 12 nucleotides matching TRBD2. V was pared by 2 bases and J by 5 bases, with 9 bases of the junction left unmatched. The CDR3 totals 17 residues. Germline CDR1 and CDR2: SGHTA and FQGNSA. CDR3 sequence: CASSLTTGLAGMETQYF. DNA for the CDR3: TGTGCCAGCAGCTTAACGACGGGACTAGCGGGTATGGAGACCCAGTACTTC.